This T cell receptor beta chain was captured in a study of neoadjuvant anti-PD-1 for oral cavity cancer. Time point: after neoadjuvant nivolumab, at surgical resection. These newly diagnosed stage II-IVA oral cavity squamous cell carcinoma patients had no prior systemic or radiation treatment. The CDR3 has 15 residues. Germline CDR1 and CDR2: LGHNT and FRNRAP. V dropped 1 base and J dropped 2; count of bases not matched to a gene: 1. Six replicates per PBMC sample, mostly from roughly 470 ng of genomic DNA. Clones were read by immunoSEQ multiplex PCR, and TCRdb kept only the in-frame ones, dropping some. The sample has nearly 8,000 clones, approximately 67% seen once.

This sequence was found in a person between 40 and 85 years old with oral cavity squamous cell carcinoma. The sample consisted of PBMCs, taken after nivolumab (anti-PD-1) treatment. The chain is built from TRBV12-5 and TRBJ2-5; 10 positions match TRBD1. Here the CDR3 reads CASGLGQGAQETQYF. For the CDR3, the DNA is TGTGCTAGTGGTTTGGGACAGGGGGCTCAAGAGACCCAGTACTTC. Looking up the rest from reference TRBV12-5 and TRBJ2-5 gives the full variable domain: DARVTQTPRHKVTEMGQEVTMRCQPILGHNTVFWYRQTMMQGLELLAYFRNRAPLDDSGMPKDRFSAEMPDATLATLKIQPSEPRDSAVYFCASGLGQGAQETQYFGPGTRLLVL.